This T cell receptor beta chain was captured by sequencing in a study of persistence of HIV-infected CD4 T cells. The V end was cut by 5 bases, the J end by 2 bases, with 15 bases between. CDR1 SGHNT and CDR2 YYREEE come from the germline V gene (reference sequence). The length of the CDR3 is 15 residues. Study-wide points: Rare CMV-responding cells carrying HIV-1 proviruses were not analyzed separately for TCR.

With respect to this clone: Its target is not known.

Nonspecific anti-CD3/anti-CD28 bead stimulation represents the broad CD4+ T cell repertoire. Responding CD4+ T cells were sorted by upregulation of both CD40 ligand and CD69. For around 17 hours, CD8-depleted PBMCs received anti-CD28/CD49d costimulation, a CD40-blocking antibody and enfuvirtide. The immunoSEQ assay was version 4, run in survey mode. Some clones are missing from TCRdb's copy, which holds only in-frame ones; the method was immunoSEQ multiplex PCR. In the table there are fewer than 45,000 clones, about 87% of which are singletons. The sequencing used CD4+ T cells sorted from PBMCs after roughly 18-hour stimulation, collected from a patient who received antiretroviral therapy. The chain recombines TRBV5-4 with TRBJ2-3, with a weak D call TRBD1 (6 bases). The sequence derives from an adult woman with HIV who was CMV-seropositive. CDR3 nucleotide sequence: TGTGCCAGCAGTGCCCCGGGACATTACACAGATACGCAGTATTTT. It codes for CASSAPGHYTDTQYF.